The clone carrying this TCR beta chain occurred once. When the RNA was reverse transcribed, random hexamers were used with an input of 0.5 to 1 ug. TCR beta CDR3 was amplified by immunoSEQ multiplex PCR. This amplification extended across 54 Vbeta and 13 Jbeta segments. MiXCR, run by TCRdb on the immunoSEQ multiplex PCR reads, gives a single entry per CDR3 protein. The sample shows hundreds of thousands of distinct CDR3 sequences, approximately 91% of them seen only once. The CDR3 spans 15 residues. Trimming shortened V by 9 bases and J by 1 base, and 16 bases separated the two germline ends. Germline values: CDR1 LNHDA, CDR2 SQIVND (reference sequence). The study sequenced TCR beta in blood CD8+ and CD4+ T cells. The multiple sclerosis controls were treatment-naive patients affected by stable or active relapsing-remitting disease. Both CD4+ and CD8+ T cells were negatively isolated, and TEMRA cells underwent FACS enrichment.

The sample comes from a study of CD8 T cells in Susac syndrome. The clonotype was recovered from a human donor with multiple sclerosis. Sequencing used CD8+ T cells from PBMCs. This chain joins TRBV19 and TRBJ1-5; TRBD1 might be the D (6 bases). The CDR3 region has the DNA TGTGCCAGCAAGATCGGACAGAGAAGCAATCAGCCCCAGCATTTT. Translation gives CASKIGQRSNQPQHF. The full variable domain, in which reference TRBV19 and TRBJ1-5 provide the parts outside the CDR3, is DGGITQSPKYLFRKEGQNVTLSCEQNLNHDAMYWYRQDPGQGLRLIYYSQIVNDFQKGDIAEGYSVSREKKESFPLTVTSAQKNPTAFYLCASKIGQRSNQPQHFGDGTRLSIL.